This T cell receptor beta chain emerged from a study of blood T cell repertoires in COVID-19. Across the whole study: Donors in the United States, Italy and Spain gave samples during acute or convalescent COVID-19. The analysed material was cDNA or gDNA that came from T cells, B-cell-depleted T cells, or PBMCs.

Clones were sequenced by immunoSEQ multiplex PCR, and TCRdb holds only the in-frame ones, with some missing. The data show around 370,000 clones, around 87% seen once. Seattle enrolled patients during active infection and tracked them longitudinally. V dropped 4 bases and J dropped 6; count of bases not matched to a gene: 6. From germline, CDR1 is LNHDA and CDR2 SQIVND (reference sequence). This CDR3 contains 14 residues. J is TRBJ1-2 and V is TRBV19, with 9 bases identical to TRBD1. The TCR originated in a woman between 50 and 59 years old with COVID-19, enrolled during active disease. The sequencing sample was made of peripheral blood. CDR3 bases: TGTGCCAGTAGTACCGGGACAGGGCGACATGGCTACACCTTC. As protein: CASSTGTGRHGYTF. Based on the CDR3 plus reference TRBV19 and TRBJ1-2, the full variable domain is DGGITQSPKYLFRKEGQNVTLSCEQNLNHDAMYWYRQDPGQGLRLIYYSQIVNDFQKGDIAEGYSVSREKKESFPLTVTSAQKNPTAFYLCASSTGTGRHGYTFGSGTRLTVV.